Following are 16 T cell receptor beta chains from one sample sequenced in a study of cytomegalovirus exposure and HLA in healthy donors. Vbeta (60) and Jbeta (13) primers were used in the PCR. Some clones are missing from TCRdb's copy, which holds only in-frame ones; the method was immunoSEQ multiplex PCR. The table includes about 110,000 clones, 76% detected once. The sequenced sample was PBMCs. The receptors shown here come from a woman aged 45 to 65 in good health and CMV-seropositive.

The rearrangement links TRBV6-4 to TRBJ2-3; 7 bases fit TRBD1. V shed 6 bases, J shed 6 bases, and the junction held 18 bases outside the gene matches. The CDR3 is made up of 17 amino acids. Germline CDR1 is MRHNA and CDR2 is SNTAGT. CDR3 in DNA: TGTGCCAGCAGCCCAATGGGACAGCCTTCCTCACTTGATACGCAGTATTTT. Its protein product is CASSPMGQPSSLDTQYF.

The CDR3 protein is CASSLEGAQNYEQYF. The CDR3 nucleotides are TGTGCCAGCAGCTTAGAGGGGGCGCAGAACTACGAGCAGTACTTC. This chain connects TRBV11-2 to TRBJ2-5; D is perhaps TRBD1 (6 bases). The better agreement between TRBJ2-7 and the DNA end casts doubt on the J call. The CDR3 consists of 15 residues. In germline, CDR1 is SGHAT, CDR2 FQNNGV.

V and J are TRBV18 and TRBJ2-5; tentatively, D is TRBD1 (6 bases). With 6 bases removed from V and 0 bases from J, the gap between germline ends came to 11 bases. The CDR3 is made up of 14 amino acids. The germline V gene encodes CDR1 KGHSH and CDR2 LQKENI. The CDR3 reads CASSGTPNQETQYF. CDR3 nucleotide sequence: TGTGCCAGCTCGGGGACACCCAACCAAGAGACCCAGTACTTC.

This clone was seen only once. The chain combines TRBV7-2 with TRBJ2-1; D is perhaps TRBD2 (6 bases). This CDR3 region has 13 residues. Trimming pared 5 bases from V and 12 bases from J, leaving 17 bases between. Germline CDR1 reads SGHTA; CDR2 reads FQGNSA. The CDR3, as DNA: TGTGCCAGCAGCCGGGACTCCGCACAAGGGCAGTTCTTC. Amino acids: CASSRDSAQGQFF.

The rearrangement uses TRBV9 and TRBJ1-2, with 7 bases matching TRBD1. The length of the CDR3 is 15 residues. The germline V gene has CDR1 SGDLS and CDR2 YYNGEE. With V trimmed by 0 bases and J by 3 bases, 5 bases remained unmatched. Here the CDR3 reads CASSVEGGGHYGYTF. CDR3 in DNA: TGTGCCAGCAGCGTAGAAGGAGGGGGCCACTATGGCTACACCTTC.

This chain connects TRBV9 to TRBJ2-5, with a weak D call TRBD1 (6 bases). The J call is in doubt because the DNA end fits TRBJ2-7 better. CDR1 SGDLS and CDR2 YYNGEE come from the germline V gene. The CDR3 has 15 amino acids. The CDR3: CASPVRGTVTYEQYF. DNA of the CDR3: TGTGCCAGCCCTGTGAGGGGGACGGTGACCTACGAGCAGTACTTC.

V usage is TRBV5-3 and J usage is TRBJ1-4; 7 positions match TRBD1. TRBV5-3 is identified as an open reading frame with a role that is uncertain. This CDR3 contains 15 residues. V trimming: 3 bases; J trimming: 6 bases; junction bases outside the gene matches: 8. CDR3 amino acids: CARSWVTGPDEKLFF. CDR3 nucleotide sequence: TGTGCCAGAAGCTGGGTGACAGGGCCAGATGAAAAACTGTTTTTT.

The V gene is TRBV10-3, the J gene TRBJ2-5, with TRBD1 identical over 8 bases. Unmatched junction bases numbered 5, after V lost 0 bases and J lost 5 bases. The germline gives CDR1 ENHRY, CDR2 SYGVKD. The CDR3 consists of 15 residues. The CDR3 sequence is CAISESPRGRETQYF. The CDR3 DNA sequence: TGTGCCATCAGTGAGTCCCCCAGGGGGCGGGAGACCCAGTACTTC.

This clone was counted once. V and J are TRBV11-2 and TRBJ1-1; D is ambiguous. Trimming took off 3 bases at V and 0 bases at J, with 5 bases between the two ends. The CDR3 covers 13 residues. Germline V gene data show CDR1 as SGHAT and CDR2 as FQNNGV. CDR3 protein: CASSFSVNTEAFF. CDR3 coding DNA: TGTGCCAGCAGCTTCTCGGTGAACACTGAAGCTTTCTTT. Looking up the rest from reference TRBV11-2 and TRBJ1-1 gives the full variable domain: EAGVAQSPRYKIIEKRQSVAFWCNPISGHATLYWYQQILGQGPKLLIQFQNNGVVDDSQLPKDRFSAERLKGVDSTLKIQPAKLEDSAVYLCASSFSVNTEAFFGQGTRLTVV.

This clone was observed a few times. The chain recombines TRBV5-4 with TRBJ2-1; 8 nucleotides match TRBD2. The CDR3 has 14 residues. CDR1 and CDR2 (germline): SGHNT, YYREEE (reference sequence). With 3 bases clipped from V and 8 bases from J, the junction kept 7 bases outside the gene matches. This CDR3 reads CASSWFSGKDEQFF. The CDR3 nucleotides read TGTGCCAGCAGCTGGTTTAGCGGGAAGGATGAGCAGTTCTTC.

The J gene is TRBJ1-6, the V gene TRBV7-2; 7 nucleotides match TRBD1. The CDR3 runs 16 residues. The ends lost 5 bases at V and 9 bases at J; junction bases unmatched: 13. Germline lookup yields CDR1 SGHTA and CDR2 FQGNSA. The CDR3 sequence: CASSPQRQGRGSPLHF. The CDR3 DNA reads TGTGCCAGCAGCCCCCAAAGACAGGGTAGGGGTTCACCCCTCCACTTT.

V gene TRBV7-9 combines with J gene TRBJ2-3, with D perhaps TRBD1 (6 bases). The germline CDR1 and CDR2 sequences are SEHNR and FQNEAQ (reference sequence). V was shortened by 8 bases and J by 0 bases, with 12 bases between the two germline ends. CDR3 size: 14 residues. This CDR3 reads CASFQGFSTDTQYF. The CDR3 DNA follows: TGTGCCAGCTTCCAGGGGTTTAGCACAGATACGCAGTATTTT. Full variable domain (missing parts from reference TRBV7-9 and TRBJ2-3): DTGVSQNPRHKITKRGQNVTFRCDPISEHNRLYWYRQTLGQGPEFLTYFQNEAQLEKSRLLSDRFSAERPKGSFSTLEIQRTEQGDSAMYLCASFQGFSTDTQYFGPGTRLTVL.

The chain links TRBV9 to TRBJ2-3; 8 bases are shared with TRBD2. The CDR3 has 15 residues. The ends lost 2 bases at V and 2 bases at J; junction bases unmatched: 4. Germline V gene sequence: CDR1 SGDLS, CDR2 YYNGEE. Here the CDR3 reads CASSVLAGTTDTQYF. The CDR3 nucleotides read TGTGCCAGCAGCGTGTTAGCGGGGACCACAGATACGCAGTATTTT.

This clone was seen only a few times. This chain links TRBV29-1 with TRBJ1-1; a weak D match, TRBD1 (5 bases). The CDR3 contains 13 residues. The V end was cut by 4 bases, the J end by 4 bases, with 13 bases between. The germline V gene has CDR1 SQVTM and CDR2 ANQGSEA. The CDR3 loop is CSVGGGRGTEAFF. The CDR3 region has the DNA TGCAGCGTTGGGGGGGGTCGGGGCACTGAAGCTTTCTTT.

This chain joins TRBV7-2 and TRBJ2-1; D gene ambiguous. The length of the CDR3 is 14 residues. V lost 5 bases to trimming and J lost 9 bases, with 17 bases between them. CDR1 is SGHTA and CDR2 is FQGNSA in the germline V gene. The chain's CDR3 is CASSRNPRIREQFF. The CDR3 DNA reads as TGTGCCAGCAGCCGAAACCCGAGAATCCGTGAGCAGTTCTTC.

This chain joins TRBV5-1 and TRBJ2-3, with TRBD2 identical over 7 bases. Germline V CDR1 and CDR2: SGHRS, YFSETQ. The CDR3 has 16 residues. The V gene end was trimmed by 4 bases and the J gene end by 3 bases; junction bases not matched to a gene: 11. CDR3 coding DNA: TGCGCCAGCAGCCCTCAGCCCAGCGGGGAGACAGATACGCAGTATTTT. Translating gives CASSPQPSGETDTQYF.